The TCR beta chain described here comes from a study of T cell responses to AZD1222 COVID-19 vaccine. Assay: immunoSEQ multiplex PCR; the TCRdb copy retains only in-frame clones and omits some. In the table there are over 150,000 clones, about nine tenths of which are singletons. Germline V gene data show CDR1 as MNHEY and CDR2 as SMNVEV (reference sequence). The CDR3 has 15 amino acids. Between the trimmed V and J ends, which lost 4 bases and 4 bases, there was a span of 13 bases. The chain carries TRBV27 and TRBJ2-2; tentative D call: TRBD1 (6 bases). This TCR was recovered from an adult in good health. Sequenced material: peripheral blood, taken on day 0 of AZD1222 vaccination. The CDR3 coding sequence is TGTGCCAGCAGTTCCACAGGGTTGGGCACCGGGGAGCTGTTTTTT. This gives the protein CASSSTGLGTGELFF.